This entry features one TCR beta chain sequence. This sample is part of a study of T cells expressing NK-cell markers. In the study overall: Obtained from sorted CD3+CD56+NKG2C+, CD3+CD56+NKG2C- and CD3+CD56-NKG2C+ T cells were the TCR beta repertoires.

After re-calling the 5' RACE reads, TCRdb lists one entry per CDR3 protein, DNA absent. The sample yields 500,000 or so distinct CDR3 sequences, of which the top ten take up approximately 3.6%. From germline, CDR1 is SGHVS and CDR2 FQNEAQ. This CDR3 has 15 amino acids. The chain couples TRBV7-8 to TRBJ2-1. The origin of this receptor is a man between 18 and 29 years old in good health. Material for sequencing was blood T cells: a sorted CD56 or NKG2C T cell subset, CD4+ or CD8+ T cells, or bulk PBMC T cells (not recorded which). The CDR3 here is CASTSLGLSSHEQFF.